Listed below are T cell receptor beta chains from one sample, sequenced in a study of T cell responses to AZD1222 COVID-19 vaccine. Clones were sequenced by immunoSEQ multiplex PCR, and TCRdb holds only the in-frame ones, with some missing. Of approximately 110,000 clones listed, nearly 90% are singletons. The sequenced sample was peripheral blood, obtained 28 days after the second AZD1222 dose. The source of these receptors is an adult who received the AZD1222 COVID-19 vaccine. The CDR3 runs from the conserved cysteine through the conserved F or W. The D gene is left open where the match is weak. Expanded clones are given a class, and other clones once, few, many or no size at all.

.	TRBV18	.	TRBJ2-5	CASSRSARAETQYF
TRBD1	TRBV2	.	TRBJ1-2	CASSAGQGGFSGYTF
.	TRBV19	few	TRBJ1-4	CARQSGRTNEKLFF
.	TRBV28	.	TRBJ2-3	CASRSGLSTDTQYF
TRBD1	TRBV2	.	TRBJ2-7	CASRRGGVKEQYF
.	TRBV5-1	.	TRBJ1-1	CASSLTSLNTEAFF
TRBD1	TRBV9	.	TRBJ1-6	CASSVGGTRGNSPLHF
.	TRBV6-5	.	TRBJ1-5	CASSHRAKINQPQHF
.	TRBV11-1	.	TRBJ1-2	CASSGWDTRYGYTF
.	TRBV5-5	.	TRBJ1-2	CASSLTGMSRYGYTF
TRBD1	TRBV7-6	.	TRBJ1-2	CASSLAGTAANYGYTF
.	TRBV24-1	.	TRBJ2-7	CATSALHTSYEQYF
.	TRBV7-9	.	TRBJ1-3	CASSSWTDGNTIYF
.	TRBV19	.	TRBJ1-1	CASSMKGRASTEAFF